This is a list of T cell receptor beta chains from one sample in a study of long-term antiretroviral therapy in people with HIV. The assay was immunoSEQ multiplex PCR, and TCRdb's table has in-frame clones only and misses some. The sample yields roughly 30,000 clones, around 85% seen once. The source material was unsorted PBMCs, sampled 4.7 to 5 years after starting antiretroviral therapy. Receptors originate from a man aged 40-50 years with HIV. Both conserved end residues are part of each CDR3. The order of the fields is clone size, CDR3 length, J gene, V gene, D gene, CDR3 protein, CDR3 DNA. The D gene is left open where the match is weak. The size field is filled for only some rows; it gives once, few, many or a size class.

few	12	TRBJ2-7	TRBV11-3	.	CASSINWGEQYF	TGTGCCAGCAGCATTAACTGGGGAGAGCAGTACTTC
.	15	TRBJ1-2	TRBV19	TRBD1	CASRSGQGARDGYTF	TGTGCCAGTAGGTCCGGACAGGGGGCGCGGGATGGCTACACCTTC
.	13	TRBJ1-2	TRBV6-5	.	CASSRTDHYGYTF	TGTGCCAGCAGTCGGACAGACCACTATGGCTACACCTTC
.	16	TRBJ2-1	TRBV19	TRBD2	CASSMGTSGTYNEQFF	TGTGCCAGTAGCATGGGGACTAGCGGGACATACAATGAGCAGTTCTTC
.	13	TRBJ1-2	TRBV9	TRBD1	CASSPDREDGYTF	TGTGCCAGCAGCCCGGACAGGGAGGATGGCTACACCTTC
.	16	TRBJ2-7	TRBV9	.	CASSRGLTVGNYEQYF	TGTGCCAGCAGCAGGGGCCTGACAGTGGGCAACTACGAGCAGTACTTC
.	16	TRBJ1-3	TRBV7-8	.	CASSPRTVSSGNTIYF	TGTGCCAGCAGCCCCCGGACAGTGAGCTCTGGAAACACCATATATTTT
.	16	TRBJ2-1	TRBV4-2	.	CASSPVGQELTNEQFF	TGTGCCAGCAGCCCGGTAGGCCAAGAGCTCACCAATGAGCAGTTCTTC
.	14	TRBJ2-5	TRBV7-9	TRBD2	CASSWGLAQETQYF	TGTGCCAGCAGCTGGGGACTAGCCCAAGAGACCCAGTACTTC
.	13	TRBJ2-5	TRBV13	.	CASSYDSQETQYF	TGTGCCAGCAGCTACGACAGTCAAGAGACCCAGTACTTC
.	14	TRBJ2-5	TRBV7-6	.	CASSLVGGGETQYF	TGTGCCAGCAGCTTAGTGGGGGGCGGAGAGACCCAGTACTTC
.	13	TRBJ2-4	TRBV30	.	CAWAPGPSEIQYF	TGTGCCTGGGCACCGGGACCGAGTGAGATTCAGTACTTC
.	15	TRBJ2-3	TRBV10-3	.	CAISDTRGDKDTQYF	TGTGCCATCAGTGATACGCGGGGAGACAAGGATACGCAGTATTTT
.	14	TRBJ2-7	TRBV7-9	.	CASSSRQASYEQYF	TGTGCCAGCAGCAGCAGACAGGCCTCCTACGAGCAGTACTTC
.	20	TRBJ2-1	TRBV15	TRBD1	CATSSLGGTGIPFAYNEQFF	TGTGCCACCAGCAGCCTAGGTGGGACAGGGATCCCCTTTGCCTACAATGAGCAGTTCTTC
.	17	TRBJ2-7	TRBV4-1	.	CASSYTNLQQGAYEQYF	TGCGCCAGCAGCTATACCAACCTCCAACAGGGCGCCTACGAGCAGTACTTC
.	14	TRBJ2-7	TRBV6-1	.	CASSARTVGYEQYF	TGTGCCAGCAGTGCCCGGACAGTGGGCTACGAGCAGTACTTC
.	13	TRBJ2-7	TRBV11-2	.	CASSLGRVYEQYF	TGTGCCAGCAGCTTAGGCAGGGTCTACGAGCAGTACTTC
.	14	TRBJ2-7	TRBV29-1	TRBD2	CSVATSGKVYEQYF	TGCAGCGTTGCGACTAGCGGGAAGGTGTACGAGCAGTACTTC
.	15	TRBJ2-1	TRBV28	TRBD1	CASSYSPTGTNEQFF	TGTGCCAGCAGTTACAGCCCGACAGGGACCAATGAGCAGTTCTTC
.	15	TRBJ1-2	TRBV18	.	CASSLYDSPFGGYTF	TGTGCCAGCTCACTTTACGACAGCCCCTTCGGTGGCTACACCTTC
.	13	TRBJ2-1	TRBV7-9	.	CASSYGTYNEQFF	TGTGCCAGCAGCTACGGGACCTACAATGAGCAGTTCTTC
.	16	TRBJ1-1	TRBV6-1	.	CASSERGHTGPNEAFF	TGTGCCAGCAGTGAACGGGGGCATACGGGTCCCAACGAAGCTTTCTTT
.	15	TRBJ1-6	TRBV2	TRBD1	CASRPPQGADSPLHF	TGTGCCAGCAGGCCCCCGCAGGGGGCTGATTCACCCCTCCACTTT
.	10	TRBJ2-1	TRBV28	.	CASSSNEQFF	TGTGCCAGCAGTTCCAATGAGCAGTTCTTC
.	16	TRBJ2-6	TRBV27	.	CASSPLGFSGANVLTF	TGTGCCAGCAGCCCGCTCGGTTTTTCTGGGGCCAACGTCCTGACTTTC
.	16	TRBJ2-5	TRBV25-1	TRBD1	CASSEYPGQGAETQYF	TGTGCCAGCAGTGAATACCCGGGACAGGGGGCAGAGACCCAGTACTTC
.	14	TRBJ2-4	TRBV7-2	TRBD1	CASSDRDRGDIQYF	TGTGCCAGCAGCGACCGGGACAGGGGGGACATTCAGTACTTC
.	12	TRBJ2-7	TRBV28	.	CASSQGRYEQYF	TGTGCCAGCAGTCAAGGGAGGTACGAGCAGTACTTC
.	17	TRBJ2-1	TRBV5-1	TRBD2	CASSFEASGSSYNEQFF	TGCGCCAGCAGCTTTGAGGCTAGCGGGAGCTCCTACAATGAGCAGTTCTTC
.	18	TRBJ1-2	TRBV11-2	TRBD1	CASSPRDRGPATTYGYTF	TGTGCCAGCAGCCCGAGGGACAGGGGGCCGGCTACTACCTATGGCTACACCTTC
.	16	TRBJ1-3	TRBV5-1	.	CASSLEWQGSGNTIYF	TGCGCCAGCAGCTTGGAATGGCAGGGGTCTGGAAACACCATATATTTT
.	14	TRBJ2-7	TRBV7-2	.	CASSLGQASYEQYF	TGTGCCAGCAGCTTAGGACAGGCGTCCTACGAGCAGTACTTC
.	13	TRBJ2-2	TRBV7-3	.	CASSLRSGGELFF	TGTGCCAGCAGCTTACGTTCAGGGGGGGAGCTGTTTTTT
.	14	TRBJ2-5	TRBV27	.	CASKKGLNQETQYF	TGTGCCAGCAAGAAGGGGCTAAACCAAGAGACCCAGTACTTC
.	15	TRBJ2-7	TRBV4-2	.	CASSPRGEGSYEQYF	TGTGCCAGCAGCCCACGGGGCGAAGGGTCCTACGAGCAGTACTTC
once	17	TRBJ1-3	TRBV13	.	CASSLRHDRSSGNTIYF	TGTGCCAGCAGCCTAAGGCACGACAGGAGCTCTGGAAACACCATATATTTT
few	14	TRBJ2-7	TRBV5-1	TRBD1	CASRSRDSSYEQYF	TGCGCCAGCAGGAGCCGGGACAGCTCCTACGAGCAGTACTTC
.	14	TRBJ2-7	TRBV7-3	.	CASSSLPELGEQYF	TGTGCCAGCAGCTCCCTCCCCGAACTAGGAGAGCAGTACTTC
.	15	TRBJ2-1	TRBV6-6	.	CASSYPNGGTYQQFF	TGTGCCAGCAGTTACCCGAACGGCGGGACGTACCAGCAGTTCTTC
.	15	TRBJ1-3	TRBV5-6	.	CASSFEATLGNTIYF	TGTGCCAGCAGCTTTGAGGCAACCTTGGGGAACACCATATATTTT